The present T cell receptor beta chain was sequenced within a study of long-term antiretroviral therapy in people with HIV. It was in the United States that all participants with HIV were treated. A single count supports this clone. Its specificity is not known. General study results and limits: Those clones which expanded before ART made up the dominant part of the repertoire at all time points.

The libraries were made with immunoSEQ v3.0 at survey level. Using immunoSEQ multiplex PCR, the repertoire was profiled, and TCRdb retains in-frame clones only, with some absent. The top ten hold roughly 2.3% of the sample, which has approximately 25,000 clones, about 79% seen once. The V and J ends lost 3 bases and 8 bases respectively, with 14 bases between them. Per the germline V gene, CDR1 is SNHLY and CDR2 is FYNNEI. CDR3 length: 14 amino acids. This chain links TRBV2 with TRBJ2-1; D gene unclear. The sequence was obtained from a man between 45 and 60 years old with HIV. The starting material was unsorted PBMCs, obtained 3 years after starting antiretroviral therapy. The CDR3 nucleotides are TGTGCCAGCAGTGAGGACCCCTATGCCCATGAGCAGTTCTTC. Its translation is CASSEDPYAHEQFF.